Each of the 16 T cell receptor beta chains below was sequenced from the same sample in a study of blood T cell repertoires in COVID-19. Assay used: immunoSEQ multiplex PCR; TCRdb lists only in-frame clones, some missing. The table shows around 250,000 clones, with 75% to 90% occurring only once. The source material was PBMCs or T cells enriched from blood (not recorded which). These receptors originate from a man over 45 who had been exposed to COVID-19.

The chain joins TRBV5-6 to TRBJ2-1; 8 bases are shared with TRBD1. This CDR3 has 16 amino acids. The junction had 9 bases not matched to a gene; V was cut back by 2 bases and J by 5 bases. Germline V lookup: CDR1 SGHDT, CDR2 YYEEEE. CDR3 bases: TGTGCCAGCAGCTTCCAAGGGACAGGACTTGACAATGAGCAGTTCTTC. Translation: CASSFQGTGLDNEQFF.

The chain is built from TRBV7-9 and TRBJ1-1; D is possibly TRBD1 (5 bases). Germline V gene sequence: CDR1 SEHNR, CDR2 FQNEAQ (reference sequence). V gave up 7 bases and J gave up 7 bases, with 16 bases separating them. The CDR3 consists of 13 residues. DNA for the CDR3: TGTGCCAGCACCTTTCCGGGGCGGGGTGAAGCTTTCTTT. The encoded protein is CASTFPGRGEAFF.

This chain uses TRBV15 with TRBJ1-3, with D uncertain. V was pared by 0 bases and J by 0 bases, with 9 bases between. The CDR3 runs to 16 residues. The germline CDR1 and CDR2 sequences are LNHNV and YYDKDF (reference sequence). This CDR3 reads CATSRDRTNSGNTIYF. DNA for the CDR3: TGTGCCACCAGCAGAGACAGAACTAACTCTGGAAACACCATATATTTT.

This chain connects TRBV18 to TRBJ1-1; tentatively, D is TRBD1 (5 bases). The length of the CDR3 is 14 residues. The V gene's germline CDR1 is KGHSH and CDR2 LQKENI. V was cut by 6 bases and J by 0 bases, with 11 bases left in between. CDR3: CASSVTELNTEAFF. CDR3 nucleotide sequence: TGTGCCAGCTCCGTGACAGAGTTGAACACTGAAGCTTTCTTT.

The CDR3: CAIRPGTGINEQYF. The CDR3 nucleotides are TGTGCCATCAGACCCGGGACAGGGATCAACGAGCAGTACTTC. The chain uses TRBV10-3 and TRBJ2-7, with 9 bases aligning to TRBD1. Looked up from germline, CDR1 is ENHRY and CDR2 is SYGVKD. J lost 5 bases, V lost 6 bases, and 8 bases had no gene match. The CDR3 is 14 amino acids.

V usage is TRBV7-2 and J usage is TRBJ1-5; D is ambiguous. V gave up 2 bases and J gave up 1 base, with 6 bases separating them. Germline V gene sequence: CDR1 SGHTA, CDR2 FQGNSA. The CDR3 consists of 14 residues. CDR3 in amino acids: CASSLWPSNQPQHF. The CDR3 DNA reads TGTGCCAGCAGCTTATGGCCCAGCAATCAGCCCCAGCATTTT.

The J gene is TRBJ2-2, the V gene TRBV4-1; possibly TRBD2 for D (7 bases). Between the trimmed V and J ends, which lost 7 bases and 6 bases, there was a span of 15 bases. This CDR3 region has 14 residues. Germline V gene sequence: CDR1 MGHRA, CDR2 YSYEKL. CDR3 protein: CASKQPGGPGELFF. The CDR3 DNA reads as TGCGCCAGCAAACAACCCGGGGGGCCCGGGGAGCTGTTTTTT.

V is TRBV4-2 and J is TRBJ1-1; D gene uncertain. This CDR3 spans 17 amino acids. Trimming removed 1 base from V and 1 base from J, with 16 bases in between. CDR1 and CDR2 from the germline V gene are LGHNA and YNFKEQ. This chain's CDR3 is CASSQAFSAGSNTEAFF. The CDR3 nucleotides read TGTGCCAGCAGCCAAGCTTTTAGCGCCGGGTCGAACACTGAAGCTTTCTTT.

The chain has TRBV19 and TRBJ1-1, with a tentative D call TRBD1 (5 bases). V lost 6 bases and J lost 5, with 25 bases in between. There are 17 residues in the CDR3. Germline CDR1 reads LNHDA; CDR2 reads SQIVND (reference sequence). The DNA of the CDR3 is TGTGCCAGTAGGCAAATCCCCATGGGACCGGGGAGGACTGAAGCTTTCTTT. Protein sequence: CASRQIPMGPGRTEAFF.

The CDR3 loop is CASSPSFGTRASEQYF. In DNA, the CDR3 is TGTGCCAGCAGCCCCTCTTTTGGGACTAGAGCTTCCGAGCAGTACTTC. V and J are TRBV7-9 and TRBJ2-7; 8 bases align to TRBD2. This CDR3 has 16 residues. Germline CDR1 and CDR2: SEHNR and FQNEAQ (reference sequence). Trimming took 5 bases from V and 6 from J; bases not matched to a gene: 15.

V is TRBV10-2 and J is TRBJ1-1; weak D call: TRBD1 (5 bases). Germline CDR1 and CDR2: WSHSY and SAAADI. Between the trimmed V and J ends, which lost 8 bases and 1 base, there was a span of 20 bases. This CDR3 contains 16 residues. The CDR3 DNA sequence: TGCGCCAGCCTGGGGGGGGTGATTGGAGAGAACACTGAAGCTTTCTTT. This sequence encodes CASLGGVIGENTEAFF.

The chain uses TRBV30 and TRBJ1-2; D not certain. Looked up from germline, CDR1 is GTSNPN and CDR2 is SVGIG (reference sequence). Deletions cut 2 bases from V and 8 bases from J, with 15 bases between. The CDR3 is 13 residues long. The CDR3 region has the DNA TGTGCCTGGAGTATTATTCGGGATCAAGGCTACACCTTC. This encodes CAWSIIRDQGYTF.

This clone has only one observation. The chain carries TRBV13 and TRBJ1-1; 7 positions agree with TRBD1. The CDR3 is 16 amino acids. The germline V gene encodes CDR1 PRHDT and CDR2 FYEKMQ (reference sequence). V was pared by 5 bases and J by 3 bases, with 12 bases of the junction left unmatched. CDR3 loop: CASSTMRQGGYTEAFF. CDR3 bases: TGTGCCAGCAGCACCATGCGACAGGGAGGTTACACTGAAGCTTTCTTT.

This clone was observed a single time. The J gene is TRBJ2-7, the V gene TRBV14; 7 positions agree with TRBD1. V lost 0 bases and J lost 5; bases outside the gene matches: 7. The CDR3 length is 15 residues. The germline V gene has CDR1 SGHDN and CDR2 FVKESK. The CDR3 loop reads CASSQEARQGDEQYF. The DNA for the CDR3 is TGTGCCAGCAGCCAAGAAGCACGGCAGGGGGACGAGCAGTACTTC.

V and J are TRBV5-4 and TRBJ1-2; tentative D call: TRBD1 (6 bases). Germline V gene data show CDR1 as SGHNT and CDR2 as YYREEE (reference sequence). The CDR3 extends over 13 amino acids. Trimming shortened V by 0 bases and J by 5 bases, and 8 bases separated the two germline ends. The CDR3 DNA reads TGTGCCAGCAGCTTGGACAGGGCGTATGGCTACACCTTC. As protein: CASSLDRAYGYTF.

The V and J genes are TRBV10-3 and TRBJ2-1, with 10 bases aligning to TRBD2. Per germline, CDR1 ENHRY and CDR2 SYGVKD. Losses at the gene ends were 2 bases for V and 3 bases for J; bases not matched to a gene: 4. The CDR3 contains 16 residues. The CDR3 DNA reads TGTGCCATCAGTGAGGTCGCTAGCGGGGGCTACAATGAGCAGTTCTTC. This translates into CAISEVASGGYNEQFF.